Shown below are 3 T cell receptor beta chains from a single sample sequenced in a study of shared clonotypes between healthy human individuals. TCRdb's table, derived via immunoSEQ multiplex PCR, lists solely in-frame clones and lacks some. The table includes 450,000 to 650,000 clones, around three quarters detected once. The sequencing sample was made of PBMCs. Receptor source: a woman aged 40 to 50 in good health. Some clones in this sample may be carry-over from other donors' samples.

This chain uses TRBV5-1 with TRBJ1-1; D not certain. Germline assignment: CDR1 SGHRS and CDR2 YFSETQ. V lost 0 bases to trimming and J lost 1 base, with 7 bases between them. This CDR3 is built from 14 residues. CDR3 region: CASSLVPGNTEAFF. The DNA of the CDR3 is TGCGCCAGCAGCTTGGTCCCGGGGAACACTGAAGCTTTCTTT.

The chain recombines TRBV10-3 with TRBJ1-1; no firm D call. The CDR3 is 10 amino acids. V dropped 0 bases and J dropped 12 bases, with 5 bases sitting between them. CDR1 is ENHRY and CDR2 is SYGVKD in the germline V gene. CDR3 amino acids: CAISESRTFF. The CDR3 coding sequence is TGTGCCATCAGTGAGTCGAGAACTTTCTTT.

V is TRBV19 and J is TRBJ2-2; D not certain. CDR1 is LNHDA and CDR2 is SQIVND in the germline V gene (reference sequence). The CDR3 has 15 amino acids. Deletions cut 3 bases from V and 2 bases from J, with 10 bases between. CDR3 region: CASSILPVNTGELFF. CDR3 DNA sequence: TGTGCCAGTAGTATCCTCCCAGTAAACACCGGGGAGCTGTTTTTT.